Listed below are T cell receptor beta chains from one sample, sequenced in a study of T cells in Graves' hyperthyroidism and ophthalmopathy. TCRdb reprocessed the multiplex PCR reads with MiXCR, giving one entry per CDR3 protein. The data show some 580,000 distinct CDR3 sequences, with 16% seen just once and roughly 3.4% held by the top ten. The sequenced sample consisted of blood. Every receptor here comes from a woman between 35 and 50 years old with Graves' ophthalmopathy. The CDR3 runs from the conserved cysteine through the conserved F or W. Fields, in order: V gene, D gene, clone size, J gene, CDR3 DNA, CDR3 protein. The D gene is left open where the match is weak. The size of a clone is reported for some rows only, either as once, few or many, or as a class for expanded clones.

TRBV2,NA,NA,TRBJ2-5,TGTGCCAGCACCTCTCACGGGACGGTGCGAATGACCCAGTACTTC,CASTSHGTVRMTQYF
TRBV2,TRBD2,many,TRBJ2-3,TGTGCCAGCACCGAGCGGGAGAGCACAGATACGCAGTATTTT,CASTERESTDTQYF
TRBV28,NA,many,TRBJ1-5,TGTGCCAGCAGGTCAGGACAAAGGAATCAGCCCCAGCATTTT,CASRSGQRNQPQHF
TRBV20-1,NA,NA,TRBJ1-1,TGCAGTGCTAGAGAATTGAACACTGAAGCTTTCTTT,CSARELNTEAFF
TRBV29-1,NA,many,TRBJ1-1,TGCAGCGTGCGGATCACTGAAGCTTTCTTT,CSVRITEAFF
TRBV2,NA,many,TRBJ1-5,TGTGCCAGCAGTGAACGTGGCAGCAATCAGCCCCAGCATTTT,CASSERGSNQPQHF
TRBV20-1,TRBD1,many,TRBJ2-7,TGCAGTGCTATACGGTTAGGGACAGCCTCCTACGAGCAGTACTTC,CSAIRLGTASYEQYF
TRBV20-1,TRBD2,many,TRBJ2-5,TGCAGTGCTAGAACTAGCGGGAGATCTGGGTACTTC,CSARTSGRSGYF
TRBV28,NA,NA,TRBJ2-7,TGTGCCAGCCGCCTGGGGACCGCGAGCTCCTACGAGCAGTACTTC,CASRLGTASSYEQYF
TRBV28,TRBD2,many,TRBJ2-3,TGTGCCAGCACCAATCGACCCACTAGCGGGAGTCGAGCAGATACGCAGTATTTT,CASTNRPTSGSRADTQYF
TRBV12-5,NA,NA,TRBJ1-1,TGTGCTAGTGCAGGGTACGAGAACACTGAATCTTTCTTT,CASAGYENTESFF
TRBV5-1,NA,few,TRBJ2-2,TGCGCCAGCAGCCCTAAGACGGATAACACCGGGGAGCTGTTTTTT,CASSPKTDNTGELFF
TRBV30,NA,NA,TRBJ2-1,TGTGCCTGGCGACGGAGTAGCGAATACAATGAGCAGTTCTTC,CAWRRSSEYNEQFF
TRBV30,NA,many,TRBJ1-4,TGTGCCTGGCGCCTGGGACGAGAAAAACTGTTTTTT,CAWRLGREKLFF